This TCR beta chain was sequenced in a study of control samples from healthy donors and cancer patients. Sequencing was performed with immunoSEQ multiplex PCR; in TCRdb, only in-frame clones are kept and a portion is missing. The sample lists some 410,000 clones; 75% to 95% were seen once. The CDR3 totals 15 residues. Trimming removed 4 bases at V and 1 base at J, with 14 bases between. Germline lookup yields CDR1 SGHNT and CDR2 YYREEE (reference sequence). The source material was PBMCs. The chain joins TRBV5-4 to TRBJ2-5; the D is unclear. The TCR was taken from a man aged 35-49 years with head and neck cancer. DNA for the CDR3: TGTGCCAGCAGCCGCTACCTTGAAGTCCAAGAGACCCAGTACTTC. It translates to CASSRYLEVQETQYF.